This T cell receptor (beta chain) appears in the sequencing data of a study of OX40 agonist ivuxolimab in advanced cancers. Study background: In this trial design, patients received ivuxolimab intravenously at 0.01 to 10 mg/kg every 2 weeks. It was permissible to have had prior anti-PD-1, anti-PD-L1 or anti-CTLA-4 therapy, and approximately 38% had some. Study conclusions and caveats: Averaging showed that CD8+ T cells had more expanded clones than CD4+ did. Circulating CD4+ and CD8+ T cells showed clonal expansion by week 6 at 0.1 to 3.0 mg/kg.

Germline V gene data show CDR1 as MNHNS and CDR2 as SASEGT. This CDR3 is 14 amino acids long. V lost 5 bases and J lost 8; bases outside the gene matches: 4. Profiled with immunoSEQ multiplex PCR; TCRdb holds only in-frame clones, not every one. This sample has more than 60,000 clones; roughly nine tenths occur once, and the top ten carry roughly 4%. This clone was recorded once. Antigen unknown. The TCR comes from an adult with an advanced solid tumor such as melanoma, head and neck, liver or kidney cancer. The sequencing used CD4+ or CD8+ T cells sorted from blood, collected in a trial of the OX40 agonist ivuxolimab. The gene calls are TRBV6-1 and TRBJ2-1; TRBD2 agrees at 12 bases. CDR3 residues: CASSPPSGRDEQFF. CDR3 DNA sequence: TGTGCCAGCAGTCCTCCTAGCGGGAGGGATGAGCAGTTCTTC.